Detailed here is one T cell receptor (beta chain). This entry belongs to a study of blood T cell repertoires in COVID-19. Data came from immunoSEQ multiplex PCR; TCRdb stores just in-frame clones and leaves some out. Of 250,000 to 300,000 clones listed, approximately 87% are singletons. The ends lost 2 bases at V and 2 bases at J; junction bases unmatched: 6. This CDR3 spans 16 amino acids. The germline V gene has CDR1 KGHSH and CDR2 LQKENI. Sequencing was done on a sample of peripheral blood. The V gene is TRBV18, the J gene TRBJ2-3; 8 nucleotides align to TRBD2. The receptor was derived from a woman aged 25 to 39 with COVID-19, enrolled during active disease. The CDR3 is CASSPAGTRDTDTQYF. The CDR3 bases are TGTGCCAGCTCACCAGCGGGGACTAGGGACACAGATACGCAGTATTTT.